This T cell receptor (beta chain) was documented in a study of control samples from healthy donors and cancer patients. The germline CDR1 and CDR2 sequences are SGHRS and YFSETQ. Germline trimming cut 2 bases from V and 5 bases from J; bases unmatched to any gene: 2. The CDR3 covers 13 residues. This table comes from immunoSEQ multiplex PCR, and its TCRdb copy is limited to in-frame clones, with some not included. The profile covers 170,000 or so clones, with 91% appearing a single time and about 2% taken by the ten largest. The genes are TRBV5-1 and TRBJ2-3, with 7 bases matching TRBD1. The sequencing input was blood. This sequence was found in a woman aged 35 to 49 in good health. CDR3 nucleotide sequence: TGCGCCAGCAGCTTAAACAGGGGAGATACGCAGTATTTT. This gives the protein CASSLNRGDTQYF.